This T cell receptor (beta chain) was obtained from a study of human T cells and chemical hapten exposure. Attachment of unique molecular identifiers to individual cDNA molecules was performed in the library. Per the study methods: A typical sample had roughly 91,000 TCRs, with about 20,000 to 690,600 overall. MiXCR, run by TCRdb on the 5' RACE reads, gives a single entry per CDR3 protein. These V and J calls originate from TCRdb's pipeline instead of the authors' own analysis. Of about 81,000 distinct CDR3 sequences listed, under 10% are singletons. The V and J ends lost 2 bases and 6 bases, in that order; junction bases with no gene match: 4. Germline values: CDR1 MNHEY, CDR2 SVGEGT. The CDR3 extends over 16 amino acids. Unfractionated whole blood yielded total RNA.

The origin of this receptor is a male donor in good health. V usage is TRBV6-2 or TRBV6-3 and J usage is TRBJ2-1; 13 bases fit TRBD2. CDR3 nucleotides: TGTGCCAGCAGTTACCCGACTAGCGGGGGGACCAATGAGCAGTTCTTC. This gives the protein CASSYPTSGGTNEQFF.